This T cell receptor (beta chain) was documented in a study of type 1 regulatory T cells. At the level of the study: An in vitro protocol generated T-allo10, a Tr1-enriched, alloantigen-specific CD4 T cell product.

TCRdb reanalysed the reads using MiXCR and keeps one entry per CDR3 protein. The sample carries some 100,000 distinct CDR3 sequences, about a third recorded once. This clonotype was seen more than once but under ten times. This CDR3 is built from 11 residues. The V gene's germline CDR1 is SGHVT and CDR2 SQSDAQ. V gave up 3 bases and J gave up 7 bases, with 6 bases separating them. The sequence was obtained from a human donor in good health. Sequenced input: CD4+ T cells, either the whole sample or a sorted fraction (not recorded which). This chain joins TRBV7-4 and TRBJ1-1, with unresolved D. CDR3 coding DNA: TGTGCCAGCAGCTTGTTTTTTGAAGCTTTCTTT. Protein sequence: CASSLFFEAFF.